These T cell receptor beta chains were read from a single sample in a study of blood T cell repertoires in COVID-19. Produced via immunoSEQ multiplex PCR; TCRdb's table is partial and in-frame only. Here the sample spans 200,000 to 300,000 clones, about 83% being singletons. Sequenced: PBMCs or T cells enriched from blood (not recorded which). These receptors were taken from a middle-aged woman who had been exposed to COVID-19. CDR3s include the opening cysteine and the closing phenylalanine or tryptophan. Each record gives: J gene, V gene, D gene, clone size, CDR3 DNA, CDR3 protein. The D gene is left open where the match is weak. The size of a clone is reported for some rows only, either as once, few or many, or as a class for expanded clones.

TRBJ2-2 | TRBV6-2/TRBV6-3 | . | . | TGTGCCAGCAGTTACCGTGGAGCCGGAGCCGGGGAGCTGTTTTTT | CASSYRGAGAGELFF
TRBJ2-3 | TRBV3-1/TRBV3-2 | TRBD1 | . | TGTGCCAGCAGACAGGGGGGTGGGGGCGTAGATACGCAGTATTTT | CASRQGGGGVDTQYF
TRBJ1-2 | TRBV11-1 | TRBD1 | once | TGTGCCAGCAGCTCAAATGGACAGGGCCGTATCGACTACACCTTC | CASSSNGQGRIDYTF
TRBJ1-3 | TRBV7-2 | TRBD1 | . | TGTGCCAGCAGCGGCCGACAGGGGGCCAACTCTGGAAACACCATATATTTT | CASSGRQGANSGNTIYF
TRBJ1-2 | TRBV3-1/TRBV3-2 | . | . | TGTGCCAGCAGCCAAGACAGCTATGGCTACACCTTC | CASSQDSYGYTF
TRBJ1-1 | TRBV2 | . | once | TGTGCCAGCAGACAGAACACTGAAGCTTTCTTT | CASRQNTEAFF
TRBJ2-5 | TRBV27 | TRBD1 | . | TGTGCCAGCAGAAGGGACAGGGGGCTTGAGACCCAGTACTTC | CASRRDRGLETQYF
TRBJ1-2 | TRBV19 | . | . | TGTGCCAGTAGGACGTCGGGAGGGTATGGCTACACCTTC | CASRTSGGYGYTF
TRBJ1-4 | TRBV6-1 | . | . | TGTGCCAGCAGTGAACTCGCAGGGCAGAAACTGTTTTTT | CASSELAGQKLFF
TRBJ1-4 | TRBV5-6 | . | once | TGTGCCAGCAGCTCCAAGACAGGCCCAGCTAATGAAAAACTGTTTTTT | CASSSKTGPANEKLFF
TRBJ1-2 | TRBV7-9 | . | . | TGTGCCAGCAGCACCCGGTACTATGGCTACACCTTC | CASSTRYYGYTF
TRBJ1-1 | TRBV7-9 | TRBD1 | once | TGTGCCAGCAGCCGACCACAGACAGGGGGCCCCACTGAAGCTTTCTTT | CASSRPQTGGPTEAFF
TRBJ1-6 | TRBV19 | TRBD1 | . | TGTGCCAGTATTGGACAGGGGAATTCACCCCTCCACTTT | CASIGQGNSPLHF
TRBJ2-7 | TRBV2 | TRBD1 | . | TGTGCCAGCAGCCGCGACAGGGGGCGCGGGGTCGAGCAGTACTTC | CASSRDRGRGVEQYF
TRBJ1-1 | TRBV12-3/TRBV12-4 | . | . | TGTGCCAGCAGTTTACTGTCGAACACTGAAGCTTTCTTT | CASSLLSNTEAFF
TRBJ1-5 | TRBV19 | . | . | TGTGCCAGTAGTATGGGGCTGGGGATCAGCAATCAGCCCCAGCATTTT | CASSMGLGISNQPQHF
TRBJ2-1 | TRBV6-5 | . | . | TGTGCCAGCAGCAATTACAATGAGCAGTTCTTC | CASSNYNEQFF
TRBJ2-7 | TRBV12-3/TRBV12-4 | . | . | TGTGCCAGCAGTTTGCGGAGGACCTACGAGCAGTACTTC | CASSLRRTYEQYF
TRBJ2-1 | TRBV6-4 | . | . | TGTGCCAGCAGTGACCTGCGGACTAATTCGTATGAGCAGTTCTTC | CASSDLRTNSYEQFF
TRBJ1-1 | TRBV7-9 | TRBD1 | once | TGTGCCAGCAGCTTCTTGACAGGGACCCCTGTAGACACTGAAGCTTTCTTT | CASSFLTGTPVDTEAFF
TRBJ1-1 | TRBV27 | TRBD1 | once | TGTGCCAGCAGTTTTCCCGACAGGGTCGGTGAAGCTTTCTTT | CASSFPDRVGEAFF
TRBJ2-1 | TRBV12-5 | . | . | TGTGCTAGTGGTTTCAACAATGAGCAGTTCTTC | CASGFNNEQFF
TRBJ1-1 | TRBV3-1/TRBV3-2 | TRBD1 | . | TGTGCCACCATCGGGACAGGGATCTCCGACACTGAAGCTTTCTTT | CATIGTGISDTEAFF
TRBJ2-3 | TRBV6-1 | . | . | TGTGCCAGCAGTGAAACCGGGAGCCGGTCAGATACGCAGTATTTT | CASSETGSRSDTQYF
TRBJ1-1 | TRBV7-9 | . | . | TGTGCCAGCAGCTTGTTCCAGGGTCCCACTGAAGCTTTCTTT | CASSLFQGPTEAFF
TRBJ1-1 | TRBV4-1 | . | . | TGCGCCAGCAGCCAAGATGAAGGAGTCATGAACACTGAAGCTTTCTTT | CASSQDEGVMNTEAFF
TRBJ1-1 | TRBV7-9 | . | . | TGTGCCAGCACCCCGGGAAGGGCGACTATTATGAACACTGAAGCTTTCTTT | CASTPGRATIMNTEAFF
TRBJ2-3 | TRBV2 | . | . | TGTGCCAGCAACAGGGCAGATACGCAGTATTTT | CASNRADTQYF
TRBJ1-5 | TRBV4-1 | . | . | TGCGCCAGCAGCCGATTCTGGACTGTTAGCAATCAGCCCCAGCATTTT | CASSRFWTVSNQPQHF
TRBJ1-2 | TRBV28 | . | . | TGTGCCAGCAGTTTCCCAGGGAACTATGGCTACACCTTC | CASSFPGNYGYTF
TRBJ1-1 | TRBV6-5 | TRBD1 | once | TGTGCCAGCAGTTACAGGACAGGGCGGTCTGAAGCTTTCTTT | CASSYRTGRSEAFF
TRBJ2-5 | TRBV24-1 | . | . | TGTGCCACCAGTGATTCCCGACTACGGGAAGAGACCCAGTACTTC | CATSDSRLREETQYF
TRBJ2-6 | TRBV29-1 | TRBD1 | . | TGCAGCGCCGGACAGGGGGGCGCTGGGGCCAACGTCCTGACTTTC | CSAGQGGAGANVLTF
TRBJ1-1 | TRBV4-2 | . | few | TGTGCCAGCAGCCAAGATGGACTCGGTGAAGCTTTCTTT | CASSQDGLGEAFF
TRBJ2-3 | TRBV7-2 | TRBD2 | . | TGTGCCAGCAGCTTTGGCGGGGGAGGGACAGATACGCAGTATTTT | CASSFGGGGTDTQYF